These 5 T cell receptor beta chains were all obtained from the same sample, sequenced in a study of Ad26.COV2.S vaccination and SARS-CoV-2 variants. Assay: immunoSEQ multiplex PCR; the TCRdb copy retains only in-frame clones and omits some. Of about 430,000 clones listed, 75% to 95% are singletons. Treatment meaning: 19 received Ad26.COV2.S at low or high dose, single or two shots; roughly five received placebo; per-sample allocation not given. Specimen acquisition occurred on day 63 following the initial vaccine or placebo injection. Specimen: peripheral blood, collected in a trial of Ad26.COV2.S vaccine versus placebo. The receptors originated from a person between 18 and 65 years old who received the Ad26.COV2.S COVID-19 vaccine or a placebo.

The chain carries TRBV6-5 and TRBJ2-5; 7 bases match TRBD2. The CDR3 covers 14 residues. The ends lost 5 bases at V and 0 bases at J; junction bases unmatched: 3. Germline V gene sequence: CDR1 MNHEY, CDR2 SVGAGI. CDR3 residues: CASSSGANQETQYF. In DNA form, the CDR3 reads TGTGCCAGCAGTAGCGGGGCCAACCAAGAGACCCAGTACTTC.

The chain couples TRBV6-5 to TRBJ1-2; TRBD1 aligns across 9 bases. This CDR3 is built from 15 residues. V dropped 6 bases and J dropped 0; count of bases not matched to a gene: 5. Germline V gene sequence: CDR1 MNHEY, CDR2 SVGAGI. The CDR3 DNA follows: TGTGCCAGCAGACGGGACAGGGAAACTAACTATGGCTACACCTTC. Its translation: CASRRDRETNYGYTF.

The chain recombines TRBV7-9 with TRBJ2-5; TRBD2 matches 15 bases. The CDR3 length is 17 residues. V lost 6 bases and J lost 2; bases outside the gene matches: 7. In germline, CDR1 is SEHNR, CDR2 FQNEAQ (reference sequence). As DNA, the CDR3 is TGTGCCAGCAGTCCGGGACTAGCGGGAGGAAGACAAGAGACCCAGTACTTC. Its translation: CASSPGLAGGRQETQYF.

The J gene is TRBJ2-1, the V gene TRBV12-5; 10 positions match TRBD1. Per the germline V gene, CDR1 is LGHNT and CDR2 is FRNRAP. The CDR3 sequence is 13 residues long. V was pared by 4 bases and J by 8 bases, with 2 bases of the junction left unmatched. CDR3 in DNA: TGTGCTAGTGGTTGGGACAGGGGCTATGAGCAGTTCTTC. Translated, it gives CASGWDRGYEQFF.

The chain carries TRBV4-1 and TRBJ1-5; D unclear. CDR3 length: 16 residues. V gave up 0 bases and J gave up 2 bases, with 11 bases separating them. Germline V gene data show CDR1 as MGHRA and CDR2 as YSYEKL. CDR3: CASSQDLNKGNQPQHF. The CDR3 DNA reads TGCGCCAGCAGCCAAGATCTAAATAAAGGCAATCAGCCCCAGCATTTT.